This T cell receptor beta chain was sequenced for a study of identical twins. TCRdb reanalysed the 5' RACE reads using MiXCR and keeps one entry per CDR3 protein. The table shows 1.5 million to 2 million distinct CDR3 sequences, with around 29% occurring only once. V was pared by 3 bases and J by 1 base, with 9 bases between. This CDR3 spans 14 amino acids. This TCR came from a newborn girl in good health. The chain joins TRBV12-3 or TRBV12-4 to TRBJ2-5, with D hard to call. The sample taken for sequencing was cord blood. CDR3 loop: CASSFGRLQETQYF. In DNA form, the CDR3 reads TGTGCCAGCAGTTTCGGCAGGCTCCAAGAGACCCAGTACTTC.